Shown below are 3 T cell receptor beta chains from a single sample sequenced in a study of OX40 agonist ivuxolimab in advanced cancers. The protocol used for the library was the immunoSEQ multiplex PCR assay. TCRdb retrieved this table from immuneACCESS and kept in-frame rearrangements only. Not all clones are present; in checked studies, unresolved V genes account for under half, and no reason is known for the remainder. This sample has under 25,000 clones in its table, and approximately 77% of those were observed once. In total, the top ten clones hold about 17% of the sample. The sequencing used CD4+ or CD8+ T cells sorted from blood, collected in a trial of the OX40 agonist ivuxolimab. These TCRs come from an adult with an advanced solid tumor such as melanoma, head and neck, liver or kidney cancer.

The chain uses TRBV19 and TRBJ2-5, with a weak D call TRBD2 (5 bases). The CDR3 is 15 amino acids. Trimming took off 5 bases at V and 2 bases at J, with 15 bases between the two ends. The V gene's germline CDR1 is LNHDA and CDR2 SQIVND (reference sequence). CDR3 sequence: CASSPGFGDQETQYF. DNA for the CDR3: TGTGCCAGTAGTCCAGGATTCGGGGATCAAGAGACCCAGTACTTC.

The chain is built from TRBV28 and TRBJ2-2; no clear D gene. This CDR3 is built from 16 residues. The germline gives CDR1 MDHEN, CDR2 SYDVKM. V was cut by 3 bases and J by 6 bases, with 17 bases left in between. This CDR3 reads CASSFGTRFSAGELFF. As DNA, the CDR3 is TGTGCCAGCAGTTTTGGAACAAGATTCTCCGCCGGGGAGCTGTTTTTT. Combining the CDR3 with reference TRBV28 and TRBJ2-2 gives the whole variable domain DVKVTQSSRYLVKRTGEKVFLECVQDMDHENMFWYRQDPGLGLRLIYFSYDVKMKEKGDIPEGYSVSREKKERFSLILESASTNQTSMYLCASSFGTRFSAGELFFGEGSRLTVL.

This rearrangement joins TRBV11-2 to TRBJ2-3; 7 nucleotides line up with TRBD1. This CDR3 region has 17 residues. J was trimmed by 2 bases and V by 2 bases; bases with no gene match: 10. CDR1 and CDR2 from the germline V gene are SGHAT and FQNNGV. In nucleotides, the CDR3 is TGTGCCAGCAGCTTACTGGGCAGGGGGACACTCACAGATACGCAGTATTTT. Translating gives CASSLLGRGTLTDTQYF.